The clone carrying this T cell receptor beta chain was seen repeatedly, ten times or more. Antigen unknown. Unique molecular identifiers were used to barcode this TCRbeta library. A single record per CDR3 protein comes from TCRdb applying MiXCR to the PCR reads. Of about 260,000 distinct CDR3 sequences listed, under 14% were seen once; the top ten hold roughly a quarter. The CDR3 sequence is 15 residues long. CDR1 is MDHEN and CDR2 is SYDVKM in the germline V gene. V gave up 7 bases and J gave up 8 bases; unmatched junction bases: 14. These data come from a study of T-cell reconstitution after alpha-beta-depleted transplantation in children. Study findings and constraints: Reportedly, alpha-beta T cells present about two months post-transplant originated from several hundred expanded clones of graft origin.

The TCR comes from a male patient aged 2-15 years who had a stem cell transplant for chronic granulomatous disease, so the T cells may come from the graft donor. The sample in question was peripheral blood, obtained 180 days after TCRalphabeta/CD19-depleted stem cell transplant. The chain combines TRBV28 with TRBJ2-1, with 7 bases fitting TRBD2. CDR3 protein: CASIPGGGVPYEQFF. CDR3 bases: TGTGCCAGCATCCCTGGGGGAGGGGTCCCGTATGAGCAGTTCTTC.